Listed below are T cell receptor beta chains from one sample, sequenced in a study of blood T cell repertoires in COVID-19. This table comes from immunoSEQ multiplex PCR, and its TCRdb copy is limited to in-frame clones, with some not included. This table has about 100,000 clones, 85% appearing once. Sequencing was carried out using peripheral blood. Receptor source: a woman aged 65 to 85 with active or convalescent COVID-19. CDR3s include the opening cysteine and the closing phenylalanine or tryptophan.

v_call cdr3_aa
TRBV6-5 CASSYGLQVYGYTF
TRBV18 CASSPLGGDPDTQYF
TRBV30 CAWSGGPGQTQYF
TRBV4-3 CASSQGTGEGGYTF
TRBV19 CASSGLAGAGEQFF
TRBV14 CASSPQGQGGWGYTF
TRBV30 CAWSELAGRNEQFF
TRBV25-1 CASSAWDRGQGEQYF
TRBV5-4 CASSPATGGNTGELFF
TRBV7-8 CASSLALGLAGNNEQFF
TRBV2 CASKLRQGGADTQYF
TRBV3-1/TRBV3-2 CASTDRGNTEAFF
TRBV28 CASSFVGGGYGYTF
TRBV7-2 CASRQGRNTEAFF
TRBV18 CASSPLVSNQPQHF
TRBV5-4 CASSSVASYEQYF
TRBV5-1 CASSPQTGGGGREQYF
TRBV14 CASSPRWALSSGNTIYF
TRBV5-4 CASSSPSGGLAGAAEQFF
TRBV4-1 CASSQDWASGDTQYF
TRBV5-1 CASSGQTGGEYF
TRBV7-9 CASPQGGQPQHF
TRBV5-5 CASTLTQGMQEKLFF
TRBV6-6 CASRRSSAGVLGTGELFF
TRBV11-2 CASSPPSGGYTGELFF
TRBV11-3 CASSFLLAGGPEEQFF
TRBV2 CASSVTGTGGDYGYTF
TRBV5-6 CASSLLSGSSYNEQFF
TRBV9 CASSSGGPGSYNSPLHF
TRBV19 CASSPRTGTPYEQYF
TRBV29-1 CSVVPDTYEGYTF
TRBV7-6 CASSQTPNEQFF
TRBV12-3/TRBV12-4 CASSSQGRETQYF
TRBV28 CASSLAYTEAFF
TRBV11-2 CASSPGGIRNEQYF
TRBV28 CASRDNRDTENNEQFF
TRBV10-3 CAISESAASGELFF
TRBV5-4 CASSPKQGSQETQYF
TRBV18 CASSPTGGDYGYTF
TRBV28 CASSLSGDRGPYEQYF
TRBV4-2 CASSPDFRGNTEAFF
TRBV12-3/TRBV12-4 CASSGRTGGGQYF
TRBV19 CASSIGGQGFGYTF
TRBV18 CASSPGQGTETQYF
TRBV30 CAWDRQGLTEAFF
TRBV7-9 CASSPRNSEQFF
TRBV30 CAWNGTPAHNSPLHF
TRBV19 CASSIMGQWNSPLHF
TRBV11-2 CASSSLGAGAEQFF
TRBV24-1 CATSDFGDTRKDSPLHF
TRBV28 CASSFKQGRGQPQHF
TRBV9 CASSVSRDNEQFF
TRBV24-1 CAVEQGPGLASEQFF
TRBV11-2 CASSETSGGEETQYF
TRBV2 CASSEREWNTEAFF
TRBV11-2 CASSQAEGRSFYEQYF
TRBV15 CATADRGRSYEQYF
TRBV27 CASRRWGDTEAFF
TRBV5-1 CASRTSGGAYEQYF
TRBV5-1 CASSLSPGVNTEAFF